This T cell receptor beta chain was identified during a study of Graves' ophthalmopathy and Graves' hyperthyroidism. Hyperthyroidism cases were recent diagnoses of under 2 months' duration in people aged 18 to 65. Pregnancy or lactation, uncontrolled infections and other autoimmune diseases were grounds for excluding patients. Investigators amplified TCR beta CDR3 regions from RNA transcripts. RT-PCR with HTBI primers came first, then second-round multiplex PCR. TCRdb processed the multiplex PCR reads anew with MiXCR; each CDR3 protein has one entry. Altogether over a million distinct CDR3 sequences are present, approximately 35% being singletons, with the ten largest covering roughly 11%. V lost 5 bases and J lost 5; bases outside the gene matches: 10. The germline V gene has CDR1 SGHVS and CDR2 FQNEAQ. This CDR3 spans 15 amino acids.

The source material was peripheral blood or thyroid tissue (not recorded which). The chain uses TRBV7-8 and TRBJ2-5; 8 bases are shared with TRBD2. The receptor's source is an adult man with Graves' hyperthyroidism. Here the CDR3 reads CASSPRSGSGETQYF. CDR3 coding DNA: TGTGCCAGCAGCCCGAGAAGCGGGAGCGGGGAGACCCAGTACTTC.